These 25 T cell receptor beta chains were all obtained from the same sample, sequenced in a study of identical twins. MiXCR was run by TCRdb on the 5' RACE reads, yielding one entry per CDR3 protein. The table includes roughly 1.6 million distinct CDR3 sequences, less than 35% detected once. Sequencing input: cord blood. These receptors were taken from a newborn girl in good health.

This clonotype has only a few counts. The rearrangement joins TRBV10-3 to TRBJ2-5, with 11 nucleotides matching TRBD2. CDR1 and CDR2 (germline): ENHRY, SYGVKD. The CDR3 spans 14 residues. The V segment lost 6 bases and the J segment 6 bases; nucleotides outside the gene matches: 6. CDR3 DNA sequence: TGTGCCATCAGCACTAGCGGGGGTGCAAAGACCCAGTACTTC. Amino acids: CAISTSGGAKTQYF.

The chain has TRBV6-6 and TRBJ2-4, with TRBD2 matching 9 bases. Trimming at V came to 4 bases and at J to 0 bases, leaving 7 bases not matched to a gene. Germline values: CDR1 MNHNY, CDR2 SVGAGI (reference sequence). There are 17 residues in the CDR3. CDR3 sequence: CASSSSVAGAAKNIQYF. The CDR3 nucleotides read TGTGCCAGCAGTTCCTCCGTAGCGGGAGCAGCCAAAAACATTCAGTACTTC.

Here the CDR3 DNA reads TGTGCCAGCAGCTTAGGCGTTAGCGGGGGCCAAGAGACCCAGTACTTC. Translation gives CASSLGVSGGQETQYF. V is TRBV11-2 and J is TRBJ2-5, with TRBD2 matching over 9 bases. In germline, CDR1 is SGHAT, CDR2 FQNNGV. V shed 1 base and J 1 base; nucleotides not matched to a gene: 4. CDR3 size: 16 residues.

The chain couples TRBV29-1 to TRBJ2-1, with D possibly TRBD2 on 7 matching bases. The length of the CDR3 is 14 residues. Trimming pared 4 bases from V and 3 bases from J, leaving 13 bases between. CDR1 and CDR2 (germline): SQVTM, ANQGSEA. Written as DNA, the CDR3 is TGCAGCGTTGGGGGGCTAGCGGACTACAATGAGCAGTTCTTC. Protein product: CSVGGLADYNEQFF.

This clonotype was detected a few times. This chain connects TRBV9 to TRBJ2-3, with 9 positions matching TRBD2. The V and J ends lost 0 bases and 4 bases, in that order; junction bases with no gene match: 6. This CDR3 comprises 16 residues. From germline, CDR1 is SGDLS and CDR2 YYNGEE. CDR3 sequence (DNA): TGTGCCAGCAGCGTAGGTAGCGGGAGAGTCTCAGATACGCAGTATTTT. Translating it yields CASSVGSGRVSDTQYF.

The rearrangement joins TRBV20-1 to TRBJ2-1, with D hard to call. TRBJ2-7 explains the end of the DNA better; the J call may be wrong. Germline V CDR1 and CDR2: DFQATT, SNEGSKA (reference sequence). CDR3 length equals 12 residues. The CDR3 DNA is TGCAGTGCTAGCCTTACCGCTGGTGAGCAGTACTTC. Amino acid sequence: CSASLTAGEQYF.

The chain is built from TRBV20-1 and TRBJ1-3, with D possibly matching TRBD1 (5 bases). The CDR3 is 14 amino acids. From germline, CDR1 is DFQATT and CDR2 SNEGSKA (reference sequence). Trimming took off 6 bases at V and 0 bases at J, with 12 bases between the two ends. CDR3 region: CSASRGPSGNTIYF. CDR3 DNA: TGCAGTGCATCGAGGGGACCCTCTGGAAACACCATATATTTT.

The table lists this clonotype with many counts. This rearrangement joins TRBV27 to TRBJ1-2; D uncertain. CDR1 is MNHEY and CDR2 is SMNVEV in the germline V gene (reference sequence). V was cut by 0 bases and J by 1 base, with 6 bases left in between. CDR3 length: 14 amino acids. The CDR3 nucleotides are TGTGCCAGCAGTTTATCCGCAGTTAACTATGGCTACACCTTC. It encodes CASSLSAVNYGYTF.

J is TRBJ2-1 and V is TRBV5-1, with 12 bases identical to TRBD2. There are 18 residues in the CDR3. The germline V gene encodes CDR1 SGHRS and CDR2 YFSETQ. J gave up 0 bases and V 4 bases, and 8 bases lay outside the gene matches. CDR3 residues: CASSRTSGGTSSYNEQFF. The CDR3 DNA follows: TGCGCCAGCAGCCGAACTAGCGGGGGGACGAGCTCCTACAATGAGCAGTTCTTC.

The chain uses TRBV3-1 and TRBJ2-1, with a weak D call TRBD2 (5 bases). V was cut by 4 bases and J by 4 bases, with 14 bases left in between. Per germline, CDR1 LGHDT and CDR2 YNNKEL (reference sequence). The CDR3 consists of 15 residues. CDR3 residues: CASSPSKSGYNEQFF. DNA for the CDR3: TGTGCCAGCAGCCCCTCAAAATCGGGGTACAATGAGCAGTTCTTC.

The sample holds a few counts of this clonotype. CDR3 sequence (DNA): TGTGCCAGCAGTTACTCTGGGGCAGACTATGGCTACACCTTC. Its translation: CASSYSGADYGYTF. The chain recombines TRBV6-5 with TRBJ1-2; maybe TRBD1 (5 bases). The V end lost 0 bases, the J end lost 3 bases, and 8 bases lay between the germline ends. The CDR3 is 14 amino acids. CDR1 and CDR2 from the germline V gene are MNHEY and SVGAGI.

This clonotype was seen a few times. The CDR3 protein is CASSQDLTSGRGTDTQYF. The CDR3 DNA follows: TGTGCCAGCAGCCAAGATCTGACTAGCGGGAGGGGCACAGATACGCAGTATTTT. The V and J genes are TRBV4-2 and TRBJ2-3; 14 positions agree with TRBD2. Trimming removed 0 bases from V and 1 base from J; junction bases left unmatched: 3. The CDR3 contains 18 residues. Germline V CDR1 and CDR2: LGHNA, YNFKEQ.

This clonotype was seen at least ten times. CDR3 sequence reads: CASSFYNQETQYF. Here the CDR3 DNA reads TGCGCCAGCAGCTTTTACAACCAAGAGACCCAGTACTTC. The V and J genes are TRBV5-1 and TRBJ2-5; D is uncertain. V lost 2 bases and J lost 0, with 5 bases in between. CDR3 size: 13 residues. The germline CDR1 and CDR2 sequences are SGHRS and YFSETQ.

This clonotype was found a few times. This rearrangement joins TRBV28 to TRBJ2-7; 8 nucleotides align to TRBD2. The germline gives CDR1 MDHEN, CDR2 SYDVKM. The trim removed 11 bases at V and 3 bases at J, leaving 9 bases unmatched. The CDR3 totals 13 residues. The CDR3 DNA sequence: TGTGCCGTAAACCTAGCGGGTGGCTACGAGCAGTACTTC. Translated, it gives CAVNLAGGYEQYF.

This clonotype was seen more than once but under ten times. The chain couples TRBV7-9 to TRBJ2-7; D may be TRBD2 (5 bases). The CDR3 has 15 residues. V was trimmed by 5 bases and J by 0 bases, leaving 14 bases between them. Germline V gene lookup returns CDR1 SEHNR and CDR2 FQNEAQ (reference sequence). The CDR3 sequence is CASSPRDIPSYEQYF. Written as DNA, the CDR3 is TGTGCCAGCAGCCCTCGGGATATACCCTCCTACGAGCAGTACTTC.

The V call is TRBV5-1, the J call TRBJ2-4, with a weak D call TRBD1 (5 bases). This CDR3 has 13 amino acids. Trimming took 2 bases from V and 6 from J, leaving 9 bases between them. The germline V gene encodes CDR1 SGHRS and CDR2 YFSETQ. The CDR3 nucleotides read TGCGCCAGCAGCTTCGACAGCCCAAACATTCAGTACTTC. It yields the protein CASSFDSPNIQYF.

The rearrangement uses TRBV24-1 and TRBJ2-3, with a possible D match to TRBD1 (6 bases). CDR3 length: 14 residues. From germline, CDR1 is KGHDR and CDR2 SFDVKD. Trimming shortened V by 5 bases and J by 0 bases, and 8 bases separated the two germline ends. DNA for the CDR3: TGTGCCACCAGTGGACAGGACAGCACAGATACGCAGTATTTT. Protein sequence: CATSGQDSTDTQYF.

V is TRBV6-1 and J is TRBJ1-5; weak D call: TRBD1 (5 bases). The CDR3 runs to 14 residues. CDR1 and CDR2 (germline): MNHNS, SASEGT. V lost 4 bases and J lost 6, with 13 bases in between. CDR3 coding DNA: TGTGCCAGCAGTGGAGCAGGGCAGGCTCAGCCCCAGCATTTT. Translated: CASSGAGQAQPQHF.

The rearrangement uses TRBV4-2 and TRBJ2-5; D not certain. Germline loops: CDR1 LGHNA, CDR2 YNFKEQ. Trimming pared 0 bases from V and 1 base from J, leaving 12 bases between. The CDR3 consists of 16 residues. The DNA for the CDR3 is TGTGCCAGCAGCCAAGATTTGGGCCAGCCCCAAGAGACCCAGTACTTC. It translates to CASSQDLGQPQETQYF.

The sample holds a few counts of this clonotype. The V gene is TRBV11-2, the J gene TRBJ2-3; perhaps TRBD1 as D (5 bases). CDR1 is SGHAT and CDR2 is FQNNGV in the germline V gene. The CDR3 has 16 amino acids. Trimming shortened V by 5 bases and J by 1 base, and 16 bases separated the two germline ends. As DNA, the CDR3 is TGTGCCAGCAGCGTAAGACAGAGGCTTGGCACAGATACGCAGTATTTT. Translated, it gives CASSVRQRLGTDTQYF.

This clonotype was counted only a few times. V and J are TRBV20-1 and TRBJ2-1; TRBD2 aligns across 9 bases. Unmatched junction bases numbered 6, after V lost 1 base and J lost 2 bases. Germline V gene lookup returns CDR1 DFQATT and CDR2 SNEGSKA (reference sequence). The CDR3 runs to 16 residues. The CDR3 protein is CSARVPSGTPYNEQFF. The CDR3 bases are TGCAGTGCTAGAGTCCCTAGCGGGACTCCCTACAATGAGCAGTTCTTC.

This chain links TRBV6-5 with TRBJ2-1; 11 bases are a match to TRBD1. CDR1 and CDR2 from the germline V gene are MNHEY and SVGAGI. V dropped 0 bases and J dropped 12; count of bases not matched to a gene: 1. The CDR3 is made up of 13 amino acids. The DNA of the CDR3 is TGTGCCAGCAGTTACTCGGGACAGGGGGGGCAGTTCTTC. Amino acids: CASSYSGQGGQFF.

This clonotype was observed a handful of times. The rearrangement joins TRBV5-1 to TRBJ2-7; 9 bases map to TRBD2. Germline values: CDR1 SGHRS, CDR2 YFSETQ. J lost 0 bases, V lost 4 bases, and 5 bases had no gene match. The CDR3 loop spans 15 amino acids. CDR3 in DNA: TGCGCCAGCAGCAAGGTAGCGGGAGCCTCCTACGAGCAGTACTTC. This gives the protein CASSKVAGASYEQYF. The full variable domain, completed using reference TRBV5-1 and TRBJ2-7, is KAGVTQTPRYLIKTRGQQVTLSCSPISGHRSVSWYQQTPGQGLQFLFEYFSETQRNKGNFPGRFSGRQFSNSRSEMNVSTLELGDSALYLCASSKVAGASYEQYFGPGTRLTVT.

The rearrangement joins TRBV24-1 to TRBJ1-5; the D gene is possibly TRBD1 (5 bases). The CDR3 has 16 residues. Germline V lookup: CDR1 KGHDR, CDR2 SFDVKD. V lost 11 bases to trimming and J lost 5 bases, with 24 bases between them. The CDR3 region has the DNA TGTGCCAGCTCCCACCATCTCCGGGACGGATATCAGCCCCAGCATTTT. Translation gives CASSHHLRDGYQPQHF.

In the case of this clonotype: This clone may be a read error of a much larger clone one base away. The chain is built from TRBV28 and TRBJ2-5; 13 nucleotides match TRBD2. Trimming took 5 bases from V and 11 from J; bases not matched to a gene: 20. The germline V gene encodes CDR1 MDHEN and CDR2 SYDVKM. CDR3 size: 18 residues. The CDR3: CASSPGLAGEVTYDEQYF. In DNA, the CDR3 is TGTGCCAGCAGTCCCGGACTAGCGGGAGAGGTCACATACGATGAGCAGTACTTC.